Each of the 18 T cell receptor beta chains below was sequenced from the same sample in a study of blood T cell repertoires in COVID-19. Assay: immunoSEQ multiplex PCR; the TCRdb copy retains only in-frame clones and omits some. Here the sample spans about 220,000 clones, 82% being singletons. Sequencing used PBMCs or T cells enriched from blood (not recorded which). The receptors stem from a woman aged 60-75 years who had recovered from COVID-19.

The chain uses TRBV2 and TRBJ2-5, with TRBD1 identical over 10 bases. Germline lookup yields CDR1 SNHLY and CDR2 FYNNEI. V shed 4 bases, J shed 1 base, and the junction held 12 bases outside the gene matches. CDR3 length: 18 residues. CDR3 protein: CASSGKSKGTGVQETQYF. The DNA of the CDR3 is TGTGCCAGCAGTGGTAAAAGTAAAGGGACAGGGGTCCAAGAGACCCAGTACTTC.

The CDR3 region is CASARGNQPQHF. The CDR3 region has the DNA TGTGCCAGCGCCCGGGGCAATCAGCCCCAGCATTTT. The V and J genes are TRBV13 and TRBJ1-5; D is unresolved. The ends were cut back, 8 bases at V and 2 bases at J, with 7 bases in the middle. There are 12 residues in the CDR3. CDR1 is PRHDT, CDR2 FYEKMQ, per germline (reference sequence).

This chain links TRBV5-1 with TRBJ2-1; 8 positions agree with TRBD1. The CDR3 totals 15 residues. In germline, CDR1 is SGHRS, CDR2 YFSETQ. The J segment lost 0 bases and the V segment lost 4 bases, leaving 3 bases of the junction unmatched. In nucleotides, the CDR3 is TGCGCCAGCAGCAGCGACAGGGGCTCCTACAATGAGCAGTTCTTC. Translated, it gives CASSSDRGSYNEQFF.

This clone was detected only a few times. This sequence joins TRBV11-2 and TRBJ2-1; the D gene is possibly TRBD1 (6 bases). V lost 4 bases to trimming and J lost 7 bases, with 17 bases between them. This CDR3 comprises 15 residues. Germline V gene lookup returns CDR1 SGHAT and CDR2 FQNNGV. The CDR3 is CASSSLYTGSNEQFF. CDR3 coding DNA: TGTGCCAGCAGCTCTTTATATACAGGGTCAAATGAGCAGTTCTTC. Based on the CDR3 plus reference TRBV11-2 and TRBJ2-1, the full variable domain is EAGVAQSPRYKIIEKRQSVAFWCNPISGHATLYWYQQILGQGPKLLIQFQNNGVVDDSQLPKDRFSAERLKGVDSTLKIQPAKLEDSAVYLCASSSLYTGSNEQFFGPGTRLTVL.

DNA of the CDR3: TGTGCCAGCAGTGAAGCAGGGGGTGGTTGGGAGACCCAGTACTTC. Protein: CASSEAGGGWETQYF. The rearrangement joins TRBV6-1 to TRBJ2-5; D is possibly TRBD1 (6 bases). The V gene's germline CDR1 is MNHNS and CDR2 SASEGT. V gave up 0 bases and J gave up 5 bases, with 13 bases separating them. The CDR3 extends over 15 amino acids.

The chain links TRBV3-1 (or the pseudogene TRBV3-2) to TRBJ2-5; perhaps TRBD2 as D (5 bases). The CDR3 has 13 amino acids. Germline-derived CDR1 and CDR2 are LGHDT and YNNKEL (reference sequence). The germline V and J ends were trimmed by 4 bases and 4 bases, with 10 bases remaining between them. DNA for the CDR3: TGTGCCAGCAGCCCCCCCGGGGTAGAGACCCAGTACTTC. It codes for CASSPPGVETQYF.

The rearrangement joins TRBV10-2 to TRBJ1-2, with D maybe TRBD1 (5 bases). The CDR3 consists of 14 residues. Trimming removed 8 bases from V and 3 bases from J, with 16 bases in between. Germline V gene lookup returns CDR1 WSHSY and CDR2 SAAADI. CDR3 in amino acids: CASGGSWADYGYTF. Written as DNA, the CDR3 is TGCGCCAGCGGGGGGTCGTGGGCGGACTATGGCTACACCTTC.

Comment on this clone: The sample has other DNA sequences that encode this CDR3 too. The V and J genes are TRBV7-9 and TRBJ1-2; 7 bases are shared with TRBD1. With 3 bases clipped from V and 2 bases from J, the junction kept 3 bases outside the gene matches. Germline CDR1 is SEHNR and CDR2 is FQNEAQ (reference sequence). The CDR3 covers 14 residues. As DNA, the CDR3 is TGTGCCAGCAGCTTGCCAGGGGGAAACTATGGCTACACCTTC. It is translated as CASSLPGGNYGYTF.

The J gene is TRBJ1-2, the V gene TRBV2, with D hard to call. The CDR3 consists of 13 residues. Per germline, CDR1 SNHLY and CDR2 FYNNEI. The V end was cut by 3 bases, the J end by 2 bases, with 7 bases between. The DNA of the CDR3 is TGTGCCAGCAGTGATGGAGGGAACTATGGCTACACCTTC. This encodes CASSDGGNYGYTF.

The J gene is TRBJ2-1, the V gene TRBV2, with TRBD2 as a possible D gene (6 bases). Germline V gene lookup returns CDR1 SNHLY and CDR2 FYNNEI. There are 15 residues in the CDR3. V was pared by 6 bases and J by 0 bases, with 12 bases between. CDR3 sequence reads: CASSSGTPSYNEQFF. The CDR3 DNA reads as TGTGCCAGCAGCTCCGGGACTCCCTCCTACAATGAGCAGTTCTTC.

This chain joins TRBV6-5 and TRBJ2-3; TRBD2 matches 7 bases. Germline V lookup: CDR1 MNHEY, CDR2 SVGAGI. The J segment lost 1 base and the V segment lost 5 bases, leaving 6 bases of the junction unmatched. The CDR3 runs to 15 residues. The DNA of the CDR3 is TGTGCCAGCAGTCCCCGGGAGGACGGCACAGATACGCAGTATTTT. It codes for CASSPREDGTDTQYF.

The V gene is TRBV2, the J gene TRBJ1-4; 9 positions match TRBD1. The CDR3 is made up of 15 amino acids. J was trimmed by 5 bases and V by 0 bases; bases with no gene match: 1. The V gene's germline CDR1 is SNHLY and CDR2 FYNNEI. The CDR3 sequence: CASSEATGGNEKLFF. The CDR3 DNA sequence: TGTGCCAGCAGTGAAGCGACAGGGGGAAATGAAAAACTGTTTTTT.

CDR3 DNA sequence: TGTGCCAGCAGTTGGAAACAGGGGGGCCCTCGCTTCTTC. Translating it yields CASSWKQGGPRFF. The chain has TRBV27 and TRBJ2-1, with 8 bases fitting TRBD1. The CDR3 contains 13 residues. V shed 4 bases and J 16 bases; nucleotides not matched to a gene: 12. Per germline, CDR1 MNHEY and CDR2 SMNVEV (reference sequence).

The J gene is TRBJ1-1, the V gene TRBV10-2; 7 bases map to TRBD1. Germline loops: CDR1 WSHSY, CDR2 SAAADI. The CDR3 has 14 amino acids. The trim removed 5 bases at V and 0 bases at J, leaving 3 bases unmatched. The CDR3 here is CASSYGTVNTEAFF. In DNA form, the CDR3 reads TGCGCCAGCAGTTACGGGACAGTGAACACTGAAGCTTTCTTT.

The genes are TRBV9 and TRBJ1-2; weak D call: TRBD1 (5 bases). The germline V and J ends were trimmed by 6 bases and 8 bases, with 17 bases remaining between them. The CDR3 is 13 residues long. Germline values: CDR1 SGDLS, CDR2 YYNGEE. CDR3 coding DNA: TGTGCCAGCACAGTGACAGTAGATGGGGGCTACACCTTC. This encodes CASTVTVDGGYTF.

CDR3 nucleotides: TGTGCCAGCAGTGATACAGGGGGATTCCAAGAGACCCAGTACTTC. It specifies CASSDTGGFQETQYF. The rearrangement uses TRBV25-1 and TRBJ2-5; 8 bases are shared with TRBD1. The CDR3 is made up of 15 amino acids. The ends lost 3 bases at V and 1 base at J; junction bases unmatched: 4. Germline V CDR1 and CDR2: MGHDK, SYGVNS.

The chain is built from TRBV5-4 and TRBJ2-3, with 9 bases matching TRBD2. Unmatched junction bases numbered 9, after V lost 5 bases and J lost 2 bases. Germline-derived CDR1 and CDR2 are SGHNT and YYREEE (reference sequence). This CDR3 contains 16 residues. CDR3 in amino acids: CASSPQRGAVTDTQYF. CDR3 DNA sequence: TGTGCCAGCAGTCCTCAGCGGGGGGCTGTCACAGATACGCAGTATTTT.

The gene calls are TRBV6-1 and TRBJ1-2; D is perhaps TRBD1 (6 bases). From germline, CDR1 is MNHNS and CDR2 SASEGT. The CDR3 is 15 residues long. Trimming cost V 0 bases and J 8 bases, with 16 bases left between them. The CDR3 region has the DNA TGTGCCAGCAGTGAAGCGGTACAGGGAATAGGAGGCTACACCTTC. Its protein is CASSEAVQGIGGYTF.